This paragraph reports one T cell receptor (beta chain). This sample stems from a study of blood T cells in healthy people across ages. Using a J-beta primer mix together with a sample-barcoded 5' primer, a second PCR was run for roughly 7 to 11 cycles. MiXCR, applied by TCRdb to the 5' RACE reads, yields one record per CDR3 protein. The sample lists around 1,800,000 distinct CDR3 sequences; about two fifths were seen once. Specimen: blood. This clonotype was obtained from a human donor in good health.

The CDR3 region has the DNA TGTGCCAGCAGCTTAAAGTGGCAAGCGGGAGGGGGAGATGAGCAGTTCTTC. This gives the protein CASSLKWQAGGGDEQFF. The genes are TRBV7-8 and TRBJ2-1, with 10 nucleotides matching TRBD2. This CDR3 has 17 residues. Germline loops: CDR1 SGHVS, CDR2 FQNEAQ. V gave up 2 bases and J gave up 8 bases; unmatched junction bases: 12.